The clone carrying this T cell receptor beta chain has a count of ten or more. This entry is derived from a study of T-cell reconstitution after alpha-beta-depleted transplantation in children. Preparation of the TCRbeta library used unique molecular identifiers. A single record per CDR3 protein comes from TCRdb applying MiXCR to the PCR reads. Among some 600,000 distinct CDR3 sequences listed, 10% to 15% were seen once. The origin of this receptor is a male patient younger than 18 who had a stem cell transplant for acute myeloid leukemia, so the T cells may come from the graft donor. Source: PBMCs, mostly from graft donor cells, taken 360 days after TCRalphabeta/CD19-depleted stem cell transplant.

The CDR3: CASGSTGLGYNEQFF. The CDR3 DNA is TGTGCCAGCGGATCTACGGGACTAGGCTACAATGAGCAGTTCTTC. The chain has TRBV28 and TRBJ2-1, with 8 bases matching TRBD2. Germline V gene data show CDR1 as MDHEN and CDR2 as SYDVKM. J gave up 3 bases and V 8 bases, and 9 bases lay outside the gene matches. The CDR3 runs 15 residues.